This TCR beta chain is drawn from a study of shared clonotypes between healthy human individuals. The CDR3 spans 15 residues. V gave up 6 bases and J gave up 4 bases, with 19 bases separating them. From germline, CDR1 is ENHRY and CDR2 SYGVKD. Produced via immunoSEQ multiplex PCR; TCRdb's table is partial and in-frame only. The sample consists of 1.5 million to 1.9 million clones, about 98% of them appearing once. The study enrolled healthy HIV-negative adults without recent acute infections or vaccinations as donors. CD4+ cell separation produced CD45RA+ naive and CD45RA-negative memory subsets. Source material: naive CD4+ T cells sorted from blood. Indicated subset: CD45RA+ positively selected. The chain employs TRBV10-3 and TRBJ2-7; possible D gene TRBD1, 6 bases. This receptor was obtained from a man aged 25 to 45 in good health. The CDR3 DNA reads TGTGCCATCAGCGATGGACAGAAGAACTTTTACGAGCAGTACTTC. Its protein product is CAISDGQKNFYEQYF.